This entry is about one T cell receptor beta chain. The CDR3 is made up of 15 amino acids. Germline trimming cut 5 bases from V and 7 bases from J; bases unmatched to any gene: 12. Germline-derived CDR1 and CDR2 are SGHVS and FNYEAQ. Original handling: Quantification of nucleated cells was approximated via reference gene primer amplification. The table came from immunoSEQ multiplex PCR; TCRdb's copy has only in-frame clones and leaves some out. That table gives V, J and clone size, and the DNA gave D and trimming. This sample has around 94,000 clones, with around nine tenths found just once. This entry belongs to a study of blood T cell repertoires in COVID-19. Study details: COVID-19 samples collected from the United States, Italy and Spain covered acute and convalescent phases. Nucleic acid was either cDNA or gDNA, and it came from T cells, B-cell-depleted T cells, or PBMCs.

This sequence joins TRBV7-6 and TRBJ2-7; 9 nucleotides agree with TRBD2. The material sequenced was peripheral blood. The clonotype originates from a man aged 45 to 65 with active COVID-19. The CDR3 DNA is TGTGCCAGCAGCCGCGGGGGGGCAAACCGTGGAGAGCAGTACTTC. Translated, it gives CASSRGGANRGEQYF.